One and the same sample provided the 23 T cell receptor beta chains below, sequenced in a study of control samples from healthy donors and cancer patients. Data came from immunoSEQ multiplex PCR; TCRdb stores just in-frame clones and leaves some out. This sample has approximately 99,000 clones, with around 80% found just once. The sequencing input was blood. The receptors come from a man aged 18 to 35 in good health.

This chain links TRBV7-2 with TRBJ2-7; D is uncertain. Germline V lookup: CDR1 SGHTA, CDR2 FQGNSA. The CDR3 length is 13 residues. V lost 1 base and J 1 base, leaving 5 bases between the germline ends. Here the CDR3 DNA reads TGTGCCAGCAGCTTAGGACCTTCCTACGAGCAGTACTTC. The encoded protein is CASSLGPSYEQYF.

V gene TRBV19 combines with J gene TRBJ1-2; D is perhaps TRBD1 (6 bases). Germline V CDR1 and CDR2: LNHDA, SQIVND (reference sequence). With 10 bases removed from V and 6 bases from J, the gap between germline ends came to 21 bases. The CDR3 spans 14 residues. CDR3 in DNA: TGTGCCACCCGAGGTGGACAGAGGATTGATGGCTACACCTTC. Its protein product is CATRGGQRIDGYTF.

The table lists this clone with a count of one. The chain combines TRBV11-2 with TRBJ2-5; 9 bases are shared with TRBD2. From germline, CDR1 is SGHAT and CDR2 FQNNGV. This CDR3 is 14 amino acids long. With V trimmed by 1 base and J by 3 bases, 0 bases remained unmatched. The CDR3 sequence: CASSLVAGEETQYF. In nucleotides, the CDR3 is TGTGCCAGCAGCTTAGTAGCGGGAGAAGAGACCCAGTACTTC.

The chain joins TRBV5-5 to TRBJ2-2; possible D gene TRBD1, 6 bases. Looked up from germline, CDR1 is SGHKS and CDR2 is YYEKEE (reference sequence). Trimming cost V 1 base and J 0 bases, with 7 bases left between them. The CDR3 is 15 residues long. CDR3 loop: CASSLWTANTGELFF. The CDR3 bases are TGTGCCAGCAGCTTGTGGACAGCGAACACCGGGGAGCTGTTTTTT.

This clone came up many times. The genes are TRBV9 and TRBJ1-1, with 8 bases aligning to TRBD1. V lost 3 bases, J lost 8 bases, and 3 bases stayed unmatched. This CDR3 region has 12 residues. CDR1 and CDR2 (germline): SGDLS, YYNGEE. The CDR3 region is CASSARTGEAFF. Here the CDR3 DNA reads TGTGCCAGCAGCGCCCGGACAGGGGAAGCTTTCTTT.

The chain combines TRBV27 with TRBJ1-6; unclear D gene. The CDR3 is 13 residues long. Germline V gene lookup returns CDR1 MNHEY and CDR2 SMNVEV (reference sequence). V shed 6 bases and J shed 7 bases, with 10 bases lying between them. The DNA of the CDR3 is TGTGCCAGCAGATTAGTTGAGAATTCACCCCTCCACTTT. Protein product: CASRLVENSPLHF.

The chain uses TRBV3-1 (or the pseudogene TRBV3-2) and TRBJ2-5; D unclear. Trimming pared 1 base from V and 0 bases from J, leaving 9 bases between. CDR1 and CDR2 (germline): LGHDT, YNNKEL (reference sequence). The CDR3 runs 15 residues. CDR3 residues: CASSQVPEYQETQYF. DNA of the CDR3: TGTGCCAGCAGCCAAGTCCCAGAGTACCAAGAGACCCAGTACTTC.

The CDR3, as DNA: TGTGCCAGCAGTCCATTCGGGGAAGACAGGTGGGGCTATGGCTACACCTTC. This codes for CASSPFGEDRWGYGYTF. The V gene is TRBV27, the J gene TRBJ1-2; weak D call: TRBD1 (6 bases). Germline assignment: CDR1 MNHEY and CDR2 SMNVEV (reference sequence). CDR3 length equals 17 residues. Trimming took 5 bases from V and 4 from J, leaving 23 bases between them.

The chain combines TRBV6-5 with TRBJ1-1; 9 nucleotides align to TRBD1. Germline V gives CDR1 MNHEY, CDR2 SVGAGI. The ends lost 5 bases at V and 4 bases at J; junction bases unmatched: 5. The length of the CDR3 is 14 residues. For the CDR3, the DNA is TGTGCCAGCAGTCGGGACAGGGAAGGCACTGAAGCTTTCTTT. It encodes CASSRDREGTEAFF.

This clone ranks as medium-sized. The CDR3 nucleotides are TGCGCCAGCAGCCGCACTAGCGGGGTGCCGCAGCGAACAGATACGCAGTATTTT. Encoded protein: CASSRTSGVPQRTDTQYF. This rearrangement joins TRBV4-1 to TRBJ2-3; 10 positions match TRBD2. The CDR3 contains 18 residues. Germline V gives CDR1 MGHRA, CDR2 YSYEKL. Trimming cost V 4 bases and J 3 bases; bases outside gene matches: 13.

This clone was observed a single time. The V and J genes are TRBV27 and TRBJ1-1; D gene uncertain. The CDR3 length is 15 residues. The germline gives CDR1 MNHEY, CDR2 SMNVEV (reference sequence). The germline V and J ends were trimmed by 6 bases and 0 bases, with 14 bases remaining between them. The CDR3 here is CASRASVRVNTEAFF. The DNA of the CDR3 is TGTGCCAGCAGGGCGAGCGTCCGCGTGAACACTGAAGCTTTCTTT.

The chain recombines TRBV28 with TRBJ2-6; D perhaps matches TRBD1 (5 bases). The CDR3 consists of 18 residues. Deletions cut 1 base from V and 0 bases from J, with 13 bases between. Germline V CDR1 and CDR2: MDHEN, SYDVKM. DNA for the CDR3: TGTGCCAGCAGTTTATTACAGGAGCGCATCTCTGGGGCCAACGTCCTGACTTTC. This codes for CASSLLQERISGANVLTF.

This chain joins TRBV7-8 and TRBJ2-2, with 11 bases that match TRBD2. V shed 2 bases and J 3 bases; nucleotides not matched to a gene: 5. The CDR3 consists of 17 residues. Germline V CDR1 and CDR2: SGHVS, FQNEAQ. This CDR3 reads CASSLLAGGPDTGELFF. DNA for the CDR3: TGTGCCAGCAGCTTACTAGCGGGGGGCCCGGACACCGGGGAGCTGTTTTTT.

The sample holds one count of this clone. The gene calls are TRBV11-2 and TRBJ1-1, with D unresolved. The CDR3 spans 14 residues. Germline lookup yields CDR1 SGHAT and CDR2 FQNNGV. V lost 1 base and J lost 4, with 10 bases in between. CDR3 sequence reads: CASSLAGGSTEAFF. DNA for the CDR3: TGTGCCAGCAGCTTAGCCGGCGGGTCCACTGAAGCTTTCTTT.

The chain is built from TRBV5-4 and TRBJ2-7; TRBD1 or TRBD2 may be the D gene (6 bases each). V was pared by 4 bases and J by 6 bases, with 14 bases between. This CDR3 spans 13 amino acids. Germline CDR1 and CDR2: SGHNT and YYREEE (reference sequence). CDR3 amino acids: CASSPTGAGEQYF. As DNA, the CDR3 is TGTGCCAGCAGCCCTACGGGGGCGGGCGAGCAGTACTTC.

V usage is TRBV7-2 and J usage is TRBJ1-2, with 11 nucleotides matching TRBD1. The CDR3 spans 15 residues. The trim removed 4 bases at V and 1 base at J, leaving 2 bases unmatched. Germline assignment: CDR1 SGHTA and CDR2 FQGNSA. The CDR3 is CASSWGQGVNYGYTF. In DNA form, the CDR3 reads TGTGCCAGCAGCTGGGGACAGGGGGTTAACTATGGCTACACCTTC. Full variable domain (missing parts from reference TRBV7-2 and TRBJ1-2): GAGVSQSPSNKVTEKGKDVELRCDPISGHTALYWYRQSLGQGLEFLIYFQGNSAPDKSGLPSDRFSAERTGGSVSTLTIQRTQQEDSAVYLCASSWGQGVNYGYTFGSGTRLTVV.

The CDR3 spells CASSPGRQSGANVLTF. CDR3 coding DNA: TGCGCCAGCAGCCCGGGAAGACAGTCTGGGGCCAACGTCCTGACTTTC. The chain has TRBV10-2 and TRBJ2-6, with D perhaps matching TRBD1 or TRBD2 (5 bases each). Germline loops: CDR1 WSHSY, CDR2 SAAADI. CDR3 length: 16 amino acids. Deletions cut 6 bases from V and 1 base from J, with 13 bases between.

The V call is TRBV4-1, the J call TRBJ2-6, with D unresolved. CDR3 length: 15 residues. Trimming stripped 4 bases from V and 0 bases from J, with 7 bases between. CDR1 is MGHRA, CDR2 YSYEKL, per germline. The CDR3 DNA reads TGCGCCAGCAGCCCTGAGAACTCTGGGGCCAACGTCCTGACTTTC. As protein: CASSPENSGANVLTF.

The chain employs TRBV2 and TRBJ2-5, with 13 bases matching TRBD2. CDR1 is SNHLY and CDR2 is FYNNEI in the germline V gene. Germline trimming cut 7 bases from V and 1 base from J; bases unmatched to any gene: 12. This CDR3 is built from 18 residues. Written as DNA, the CDR3 is TGTGCCAGCACTCAACTAGCGGGGGGGACGATATTCCAAGAGACCCAGTACTTC. Translation: CASTQLAGGTIFQETQYF.

Only one count was recorded for this clone. The chain employs TRBV10-2 and TRBJ1-1; the D is unclear. This CDR3 is 12 amino acids long. CDR1 WSHSY and CDR2 SAAADI come from the germline V gene. V shed 6 bases and J shed 8 bases, with 13 bases lying between them. CDR3 in amino acids: CASRVSGKEAFF. In nucleotides, the CDR3 is TGCGCCAGCAGGGTCTCGGGGAAGGAAGCTTTCTTT.

In this sample, this clone turned up a few times. The rearrangement uses TRBV19 and TRBJ1-5; 8 bases match TRBD1. The CDR3 consists of 15 residues. Germline V lookup: CDR1 LNHDA, CDR2 SQIVND (reference sequence). V trimming: 4 bases; J trimming: 3 bases; junction bases outside the gene matches: 5. CDR3 protein: CASSTGTGYNQPQHF. In DNA form, the CDR3 reads TGTGCCAGTAGTACGGGGACAGGTTACAATCAGCCCCAGCATTTT.

This chain uses TRBV18 with TRBJ1-4, with D possibly matching TRBD1 (5 bases). Trimming stripped 2 bases from V and 5 bases from J, with 12 bases between. Germline values: CDR1 KGHSH, CDR2 LQKENI. This CDR3 has 15 amino acids. CDR3 residues: CASSPNAQGNEKLFF. The CDR3 DNA follows: TGTGCCAGCTCACCAAACGCGCAGGGCAATGAAAAACTGTTTTTT.

The J gene is TRBJ2-5, the V gene TRBV5-1; 9 bases align to TRBD2. V gave up 4 bases and J gave up 5 bases; unmatched junction bases: 6. This CDR3 region has 14 residues. Looked up from germline, CDR1 is SGHRS and CDR2 is YFSETQ. The CDR3 region has the DNA TGCGCCAGCAGCCCTCGTGGACTAGCGGAGACCCAGTACTTC. Its translation is CASSPRGLAETQYF.